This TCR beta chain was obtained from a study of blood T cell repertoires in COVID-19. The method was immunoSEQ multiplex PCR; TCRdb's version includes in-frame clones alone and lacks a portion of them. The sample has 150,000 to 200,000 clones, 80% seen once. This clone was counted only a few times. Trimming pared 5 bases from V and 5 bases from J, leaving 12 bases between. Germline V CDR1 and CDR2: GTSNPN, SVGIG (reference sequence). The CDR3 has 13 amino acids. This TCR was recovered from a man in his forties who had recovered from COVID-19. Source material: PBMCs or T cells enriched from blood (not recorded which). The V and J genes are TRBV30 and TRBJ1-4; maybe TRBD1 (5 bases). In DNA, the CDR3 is TGTGCCTGGGCCGGGGGAATAAATGAAAAACTGTTTTTT. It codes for CAWAGGINEKLFF.